Sequencing of this T cell receptor (beta chain) was carried out in a study of Ad26.COV2.S vaccination and SARS-CoV-2 variants. Overall study results and limits: Total T cell responses, in the TCR breadth and depth analyses, may have been underestimated.

As concerns this clone: The target antigen is unknown.

Clones were read by immunoSEQ multiplex PCR, and TCRdb kept only the in-frame ones, dropping some. This table holds roughly 350,000 clones, around 86% found once. Treatment meaning: 15 to 20 received Ad26.COV2.S at low or high dose, single or two shots; about 5 received placebo; per-sample allocation not given. Collection of samples fell on day 63 after the first vaccine or placebo injection. The sequencing here drew on peripheral blood, taken in a trial of Ad26.COV2.S vaccine versus placebo. The sequence was collected from a person aged 18-60 years who received the Ad26.COV2.S COVID-19 vaccine or a placebo.

The CDR3 protein is CASSLWDNEQFF. The DNA of the CDR3 is TGCGCCAGCAGCTTGTGGGACAATGAGCAGTTCTTC. This chain uses TRBV5-1 with TRBJ2-1; D uncertain. The length of the CDR3 is 12 residues. With 1 base removed from V and 5 bases from J, the gap between germline ends came to 4 bases. Germline values: CDR1 SGHRS, CDR2 YFSETQ.